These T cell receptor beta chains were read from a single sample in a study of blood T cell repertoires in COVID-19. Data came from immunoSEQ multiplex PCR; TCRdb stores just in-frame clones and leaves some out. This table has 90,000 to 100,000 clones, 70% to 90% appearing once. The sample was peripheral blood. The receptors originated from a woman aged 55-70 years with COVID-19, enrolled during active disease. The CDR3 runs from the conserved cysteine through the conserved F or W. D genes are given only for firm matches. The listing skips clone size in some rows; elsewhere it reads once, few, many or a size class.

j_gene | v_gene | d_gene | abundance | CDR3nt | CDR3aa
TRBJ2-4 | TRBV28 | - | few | TGTGCCAGCAGTTTATGGGGGCTCGTCGCGGCCAAAAACATTCAGTACTTC | CASSLWGLVAAKNIQYF
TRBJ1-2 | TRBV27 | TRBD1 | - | TGTGCCAGCAGCCTCCGGGAGGGGGCATGGGGCTACACCTTC | CASSLREGAWGYTF
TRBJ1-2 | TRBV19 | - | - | TGTGCCAGTAGTTCCCTCATGGGGCAGAGAGGCTACACCTTC | CASSSLMGQRGYTF
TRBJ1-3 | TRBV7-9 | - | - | TGTGCCAGCAGTCCCGGGACAAACGGAAACACCATATATTTT | CASSPGTNGNTIYF
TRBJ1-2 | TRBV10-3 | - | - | TGTGCCATCAGTGTAGCCCTTAGCTATGGCTACACCTTC | CAISVALSYGYTF
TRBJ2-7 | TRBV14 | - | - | TGTGCCAGCAGCCCCTCCCTCGGGGGTTCCTACGAGCAGTACTTC | CASSPSLGGSYEQYF
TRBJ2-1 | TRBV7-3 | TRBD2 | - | TGTGCCAGCAGCTTAAGCGGGGGACTTTCCGAGCAGTTCTTC | CASSLSGGLSEQFF
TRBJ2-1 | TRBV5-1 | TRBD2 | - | TGCGCCAGCAGCCCGCCGGGACTAGCGGGGAATGAGCAGTTCTTC | CASSPPGLAGNEQFF
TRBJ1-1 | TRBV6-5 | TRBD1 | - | TGTGCCAGCAGTTACTCCCGGGACAGGGTTGGCGCTTTCTTT | CASSYSRDRVGAFF
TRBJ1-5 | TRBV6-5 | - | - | TGTGCCAGCAGTTCCCAGGGTCGGAATCAGCCCCAGCATTTT | CASSSQGRNQPQHF
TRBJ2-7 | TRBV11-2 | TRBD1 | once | TGTGCCAGCAGCTTGGACAGGGGGTCCTACGAGCAGTACTTC | CASSLDRGSYEQYF
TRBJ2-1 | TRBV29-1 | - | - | TGCAGCGCTCGGACAGCCACCTACAATGAGCAGTTCTTC | CSARTATYNEQFF
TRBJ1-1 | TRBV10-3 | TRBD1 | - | TGTGCCATCAGGGGGACAGGGGCCCCGAACACTGAAGCTTTCTTT | CAIRGTGAPNTEAFF
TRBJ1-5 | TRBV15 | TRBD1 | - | TGTGCCACCAGCCTGTACAGGGGGACTCAGCCCCAGCATTTT | CATSLYRGTQPQHF
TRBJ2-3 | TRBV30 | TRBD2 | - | TGTGCCTGGAGTGTAGGAACAGTTATTGGACTAGCGGGGGGGCATGGTAGGACAGATACGCAGTATTTT | CAWSVGTVIGLAGGHGRTDTQYF
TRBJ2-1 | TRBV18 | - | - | TGTGCCAGCTCACCACCAGCTGAGGTGTACAATGAGCAGTTCTTC | CASSPPAEVYNEQFF
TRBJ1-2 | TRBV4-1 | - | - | TGCGCCAGCAGCCAAGGAGACAGACTCTATGGCTACACCTTC | CASSQGDRLYGYTF
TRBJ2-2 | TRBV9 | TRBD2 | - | TGTGCCAGCAGCGCAGGACCGGGACTACTGACCGGGGAGCTGTTTTTT | CASSAGPGLLTGELFF
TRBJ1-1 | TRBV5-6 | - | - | TGTGCCAGCAGCCATACCGGGACAGAAGCTTTCTTT | CASSHTGTEAFF
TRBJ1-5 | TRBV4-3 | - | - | TGCGCCAGCAGCCAGGCGACAGATCAGCCCCAGCATTTT | CASSQATDQPQHF
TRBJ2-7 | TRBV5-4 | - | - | TGTGCCAGCAGCTTGGTTGCGGGGACCCACGAGCAGTACTTC | CASSLVAGTHEQYF
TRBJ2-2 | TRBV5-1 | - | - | TGCGCCAGCAGCCGAGGGCAGGGGCTCCACACCGGGGAGCTGTTTTTT | CASSRGQGLHTGELFF
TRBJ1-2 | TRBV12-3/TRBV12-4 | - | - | TGTGCCAGCAGTCGGGGTGGCTATGGCTACACCTTC | CASSRGGYGYTF
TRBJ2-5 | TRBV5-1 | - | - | TGCGCCAGCAGCTTGGGCGGGGAAGAGACCCAGTACTTC | CASSLGGEETQYF
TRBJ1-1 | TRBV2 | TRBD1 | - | TGTGCCAGAGTGGGACAGAGAGAAGCTTTCTTT | CARVGQREAFF